This T cell receptor (beta chain) came from a study of CD8 T cells in ankylosing spondylitis (dated by TCRdb to about 2017). Study-wide context: To find TCR variants linked to disease, the study profiled T cell receptor beta repertoires in ankylosing spondylitis patients and healthy donors. In total, the full study cohort was made up of nearly 110 healthy donors and some 26 ankylosing spondylitis patients. Peripheral blood was sampled, and synovial fluid was additionally collected from ankylosing spondylitis patients.

Here is what the overall study found, with its caveats: In peripheral blood, the disease-linked clones were found at relatively low frequencies and had a CD8+ phenotype. Blood from ankylosing spondylitis patients appeared to be characterized by a TCR beta motif made up of about 8 highly homologous amino acid variants. Some motif variants had previously been reported in the synovial fluid and blood of reactive arthritis patients, which suggests shared mechanisms of disease initiation. The disease-linked clones were reported to be significantly enriched in matched synovial fluid samples from ankylosing spondylitis patients.

The CDR3 holds 16 amino acids from the cysteine to the phenylalanine. Left in the record is the CDR3 DNA by itself, 48 bases read in frame from the first base. V is clipped by 5 bases and J by 5 bases, and the sequence between their germline boundaries is 18 bases long. According to the germline V gene (reference sequence), CDR1 reads SEHNR and CDR2 reads FQNEAQ. Sequencing used an Illumina HiSeq 2500. TCR beta libraries were prepared by quantitative 5'-RACE with molecular barcodes. Per the original workflow: Disease-linked TCR variants were identified with a new computational method built on a probabilistic model of VDJ rearrangement. The public reads were reprocessed in TCRdb via fastp at Q25 and MiXCR, keeping in-frame beta chains. All rows with the same CDR3 protein become a single entry with the most common DNA and genes. The V and J calls and clone size are TCRdb's, not the authors'. The sample yields 220,000 or so distinct CDR3 sequences; approximately 20% were counted once. Under 45% of the sample goes to the ten largest clones.

The table lists this clonotype with a few counts. What this receptor recognizes is not known. There are no base qualities to consult, and no much larger clone falls within one base. Sequencing input: blood, either unsorted or a sorted T cell fraction (not recorded which). This TCR came from a male donor with ankylosing spondylitis. The V gene is TRBV7-9 and the J gene is TRBJ2-2; the D gene cannot be resolved reliably. The sequence in DNA is TGTGCCAGCAGCCCCTCCCCGGGCAGCTCAACCGGGGAGCTGTTTTTT. This codes for CASSPSPGSSTGELFF.